The 13 T cell receptor beta chains below were found in one sample sequenced in a study of shared clonotypes between healthy human individuals. Some clones are missing from TCRdb's copy, which holds only in-frame ones; the method was immunoSEQ multiplex PCR. The sample lists approximately 640,000 clones; roughly 88% were seen once. The specimen was memory CD8+ T cells from PBMCs. Subset described: CD45RO+ cells pooled with CCR7-negative TemRA cells. The origin of the receptors is a man between 18 and 29 years old in good health. Some clones in this sample may be carry-over from other donors' samples.

CDR3 sequence: CASSLWGANTGELFF. The CDR3 DNA follows: TGTGCCAGCAGTTTATGGGGGGCGAACACCGGGGAGCTGTTTTTT. The chain uses TRBV28 and TRBJ2-2; D tentatively reads TRBD1 or TRBD2 (5 bases each). Trimming took 0 bases from V and 0 from J, leaving 5 bases between them. The CDR3 runs to 15 residues. Germline loops: CDR1 MDHEN, CDR2 SYDVKM.

The chain combines TRBV9 with TRBJ1-1, with D possibly being TRBD1 (5 bases). V was trimmed by 3 bases and J by 6 bases, leaving 15 bases between them. CDR3 size: 14 residues. Germline V lookup: CDR1 SGDLS, CDR2 YYNGEE. The CDR3 DNA reads TGTGCCAGCAGCGCGGGGACGGGCTGGGCTGAAGCTTTCTTT. Translation gives CASSAGTGWAEAFF.

V usage is TRBV4-3 and J usage is TRBJ2-3; D uncertain. The CDR3 is made up of 15 amino acids. Germline V gives CDR1 LGHNA, CDR2 YSLEER. The V end was cut by 1 base, the J end by 0 bases, with 8 bases between. CDR3 DNA: TGCGCCAGCAGCCAAGTACGTTTTAGCACAGATACGCAGTATTTT. This gives the protein CASSQVRFSTDTQYF.

This chain connects TRBV14 to TRBJ1-1; no clear D gene. The germline V and J ends were trimmed by 5 bases and 1 base, with 11 bases remaining between them. Per the germline V gene, CDR1 is SGHDN and CDR2 is FVKESK. The CDR3 is made up of 14 amino acids. CDR3 amino acids: CASSAPGRNTEAFF. The CDR3 DNA reads as TGTGCCAGCAGCGCCCCGGGAAGGAACACTGAAGCTTTCTTT.

The V call is TRBV6-5, the J call TRBJ2-1, with 7 bases identical to TRBD2. This CDR3 has 15 amino acids. V shed 0 bases, J shed 2 bases, and the junction held 1 base outside the gene matches. Germline V gene lookup returns CDR1 MNHEY and CDR2 SVGAGI. The CDR3 nucleotides are TGTGCCAGCAGTTACTCTAGCGGGCCCTACAATGAGCAGTTCTTC. It codes for CASSYSSGPYNEQFF.

The chain links TRBV6-6 to TRBJ1-4; D gene unclear. The CDR3 sequence is 15 residues long. Trimming pared 0 bases from V and 7 bases from J, leaving 12 bases between. From germline, CDR1 is MNHNY and CDR2 SVGAGI (reference sequence). CDR3 sequence reads: CASSYSGLNGEKLFF. The CDR3 nucleotides are TGTGCCAGCAGTTACTCGGGCCTCAACGGTGAAAAACTGTTTTTT.

This clone was detected once. This chain connects TRBV27 to TRBJ2-7, with D perhaps TRBD2 (5 bases). Trimming left V 3 bases short and J 6 bases short, with 12 bases between. In germline, CDR1 is MNHEY, CDR2 SMNVEV (reference sequence). The CDR3 sequence is 13 residues long. The CDR3 sequence: CASSFRMGVEQYF. The DNA of the CDR3 is TGTGCCAGCAGTTTTAGAATGGGAGTCGAGCAGTACTTC.

This rearrangement joins TRBV6-6 to TRBJ2-7, with 7 positions matching TRBD2. Unmatched junction bases numbered 4, after V lost 8 bases and J lost 0 bases. The CDR3 is 13 amino acids. Germline CDR1 is MNHNY and CDR2 is SVGAGI (reference sequence). CDR3 DNA sequence: TGTGCCAGCGGGGGGGTAAGCTCCTACGAGCAGTACTTC. This gives the protein CASGGVSSYEQYF.

The chain is built from TRBV2 and TRBJ1-5; D is unresolved. This CDR3 is built from 15 residues. V shed 2 bases and J shed 4 bases, with 12 bases lying between them. Per the germline V gene, CDR1 is SNHLY and CDR2 is FYNNEI. The CDR3 loop reads CASSEPGRGNQPQHF. CDR3 bases: TGTGCCAGCAGTGAACCCGGACGGGGAAATCAGCCCCAGCATTTT.

This chain joins TRBV7-9 and TRBJ2-7; no clear D gene. Germline values: CDR1 SEHNR, CDR2 FQNEAQ (reference sequence). The CDR3 spans 16 residues. Trimming shortened V by 3 bases and J by 0 bases, and 15 bases separated the two germline ends. The chain's CDR3 is CASSFPTVSPSYEQYF. The DNA for the CDR3 is TGTGCCAGCAGCTTCCCTACCGTATCACCCTCCTACGAGCAGTACTTC.

J is TRBJ1-1 and V is TRBV7-3; D gene unclear. The germline V gene has CDR1 SGHTA and CDR2 FQGTGA. The ends were cut back, 2 bases at V and 7 bases at J, with 8 bases in the middle. CDR3 length equals 12 residues. This CDR3 is CASSLAAGEAFF. The CDR3 DNA follows: TGTGCCAGCAGCTTAGCGGCAGGTGAAGCTTTCTTT.

This CDR3 is CASSLSRDQPQHF. Written as DNA, the CDR3 is TGTGCCAGCAGTTTATCCAGGGATCAGCCCCAGCATTTT. V is TRBV27 and J is TRBJ1-5, with TRBD1 as a possible D gene (5 bases). Trimming left V 0 bases short and J 5 bases short, with 5 bases between. The CDR3 is 13 amino acids. Per the germline V gene, CDR1 is MNHEY and CDR2 is SMNVEV (reference sequence).

The rearrangement links TRBV5-6 to TRBJ2-7; D is unclear. Trimming cost V 1 base and J 2 bases, with 7 bases left between them. This CDR3 region has 13 residues. Germline V gives CDR1 SGHDT, CDR2 YYEEEE. The CDR3 region is CASSLQATYEQYF. CDR3 coding DNA: TGTGCCAGCAGCTTGCAGGCCACCTACGAGCAGTACTTC.